This T cell receptor beta chain was identified in a study of blood T cell repertoires in COVID-19. About the study: Acute-phase and convalescent COVID-19 samples originated in the United States, Italy and Spain. PBMCs, B-cell-depleted T cells, or T cells provided the cDNA or gDNA that made up the material.

Per the original methods: Reference gene primer amplification gave nucleated cell count estimates. Sequenced by immunoSEQ multiplex PCR; TCRdb stores in-frame clones only, minus some. The DNA gave D and trimming, while V, J and clone size come from that table. The table lists under 250,000 clones, 80% to 90% of them singletons. The V end was cut by 7 bases, the J end by 3 bases, with 18 bases between. Germline assignment: CDR1 SGHAT and CDR2 FQNNGV. The CDR3 runs 15 residues. The receptor's source is a man in his forties with acute or convalescent COVID-19. Source material: peripheral blood. The chain employs TRBV11-2 and TRBJ1-1; D unclear. CDR3 in DNA: TGTGCCAGCACCATGCCTCGGGGTGGGGACACTGAAGCTTTCTTT. Translating gives CASTMPRGGDTEAFF.